The 9 T cell receptor beta chains reported below all come from one sample, sequenced in a study of blood T cell repertoires in COVID-19. The protocol was immunoSEQ multiplex PCR, while the TCRdb copy is restricted to in-frame clones and leaves out a portion. The sample shows more than 40,000 clones, 70% to 90% of them seen only once. Material: PBMCs or T cells enriched from blood (not recorded which). These receptors came from a woman between 45 and 60 years old who had recovered from COVID-19.

This chain connects TRBV7-8 to TRBJ1-3; 10 nucleotides line up with TRBD1. The trim removed 5 bases at V and 3 bases at J, leaving 10 bases unmatched. CDR1 is SGHVS, CDR2 FQNEAQ, per germline. This CDR3 has 17 residues. The CDR3 DNA reads as TGTGCCAGCAGCCCTACCGGGACAGGGGTTTTTGGAAACACCATATATTTT. Amino acids: CASSPTGTGVFGNTIYF.

CDR3 DNA: TGCGCCAGCGGGGGTATTGGGACAGGGTTGAACACTGAAGCTTTCTTT. Protein: CASGGIGTGLNTEAFF. J is TRBJ1-1 and V is TRBV5-1; 9 nucleotides match TRBD1. The CDR3 is made up of 16 amino acids. The germline V gene has CDR1 SGHRS and CDR2 YFSETQ. With V trimmed by 7 bases and J by 0 bases, 10 bases remained unmatched.

This clone has only one observation. The chain combines TRBV6-5 with TRBJ2-3, with 8 positions matching TRBD2. The ends lost 8 bases at V and 3 bases at J; junction bases unmatched: 10. Germline CDR1 MNHEY, CDR2 SVGAGI. The CDR3 runs 15 residues. CDR3 loop: CASSWGASGTDTQYF. The CDR3 bases are TGTGCCAGCTCTTGGGGGGCTAGCGGGACAGATACGCAGTATTTT.

This clone appeared once. J is TRBJ1-1 and V is TRBV5-6; 7 bases align to TRBD1. V trimming: 5 bases; J trimming: 4 bases; junction bases outside the gene matches: 8. The germline V gene encodes CDR1 SGHDT and CDR2 YYEEEE. CDR3 length: 14 amino acids. CDR3 protein: CASRLQGSGTEAFF. The DNA of the CDR3 is TGTGCCAGCAGACTACAGGGGTCAGGCACTGAAGCTTTCTTT.

The rearrangement links TRBV27 to TRBJ1-5, with a tentative D call TRBD1 (6 bases). The ends were cut back, 0 bases at V and 2 bases at J, with 11 bases in the middle. The length of the CDR3 is 16 residues. From germline, CDR1 is MNHEY and CDR2 SMNVEV (reference sequence). As DNA, the CDR3 is TGTGCCAGCAGTTTATCGTGGACAGAGCGCAATCAGCCCCAGCATTTT. It specifies CASSLSWTERNQPQHF.

This clone appeared once. J is TRBJ2-5 and V is TRBV20-1, with D unresolved. Germline assignment: CDR1 DFQATT and CDR2 SNEGSKA (reference sequence). With 8 bases removed from V and 2 bases from J, the gap between germline ends came to 9 bases. CDR3 length equals 11 residues. CDR3 in amino acids: CSIHPQETQYF. CDR3 bases: TGCAGTATACACCCACAAGAGACCCAGTACTTC.

V is TRBV27 and J is TRBJ2-3, with D perhaps matching TRBD2 (6 bases). Germline V CDR1 and CDR2: MNHEY, SMNVEV (reference sequence). Trimming took off 5 bases at V and 0 bases at J, with 12 bases between the two ends. The length of the CDR3 is 15 residues. CDR3 sequence reads: CASSRLALSTDTQYF. The CDR3 nucleotides read TGTGCCAGCAGTCGTCTAGCGCTTAGCACAGATACGCAGTATTTT.

J is TRBJ1-5 and V is TRBV2; tentatively, D is TRBD1 (6 bases). The CDR3 is made up of 15 amino acids. The germline gives CDR1 SNHLY, CDR2 FYNNEI. V lost 6 bases to trimming and J lost 5 bases, with 17 bases between them. The CDR3 region is CASSRPGHNDQPQHF. DNA for the CDR3: TGTGCCAGCAGCCGCCCGGGACATAACGATCAGCCCCAGCATTTT.

The chain has TRBV29-1 and TRBJ2-5; TRBD2 matches 15 bases. The J segment lost 6 bases and the V segment lost 8 bases, leaving 13 bases of the junction unmatched. Germline values: CDR1 SQVTM, CDR2 ANQGSEA. This CDR3 spans 16 amino acids. Here the CDR3 reads CSFKRTSGGAEQTQYF. CDR3 coding DNA: TGCAGCTTTAAGAGGACTAGCGGGGGGGCGGAGCAGACCCAGTACTTC.